This T cell receptor (beta chain) was found in a study of identical twins. General observations from the study: Beta clonotypes that were abundant in cord blood contained fewer insertions, a pattern absent from memory repertoires.

A single record per CDR3 protein comes from TCRdb applying MiXCR to the 5' RACE reads. Of about 700,000 distinct CDR3 sequences listed, roughly 6% are singletons. The CDR3 runs 15 residues. V dropped 5 bases and J dropped 9; count of bases not matched to a gene: 12. Germline values: CDR1 SEHNR, CDR2 FQNEAQ (reference sequence). This clonotype was observed at least ten times. No antigen is known for it. Sequenced: naive T cells sorted from blood. The sequence derives from a man between 18 and 35 years old in good health. The rearrangement links TRBV7-9 to TRBJ2-4; TRBD1 matches 8 bases. The CDR3 sequence: CASSRWGQDEGIQYF. The CDR3 DNA is TGTGCCAGCAGCCGCTGGGGACAGGATGAGGGCATTCAGTACTTC.